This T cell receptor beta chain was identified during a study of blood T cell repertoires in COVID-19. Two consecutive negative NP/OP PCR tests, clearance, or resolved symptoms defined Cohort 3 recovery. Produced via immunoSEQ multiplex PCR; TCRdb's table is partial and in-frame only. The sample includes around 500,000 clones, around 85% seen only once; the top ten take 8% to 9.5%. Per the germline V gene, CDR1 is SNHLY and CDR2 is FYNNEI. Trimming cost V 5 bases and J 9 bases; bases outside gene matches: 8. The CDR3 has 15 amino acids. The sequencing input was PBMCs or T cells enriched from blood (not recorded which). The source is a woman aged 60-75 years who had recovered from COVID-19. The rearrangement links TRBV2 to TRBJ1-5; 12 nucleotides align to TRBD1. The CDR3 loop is CASSPTGTGGAPQHF. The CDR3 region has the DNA TGTGCCAGCAGTCCTACCGGGACAGGGGGCGCGCCCCAGCATTTT.